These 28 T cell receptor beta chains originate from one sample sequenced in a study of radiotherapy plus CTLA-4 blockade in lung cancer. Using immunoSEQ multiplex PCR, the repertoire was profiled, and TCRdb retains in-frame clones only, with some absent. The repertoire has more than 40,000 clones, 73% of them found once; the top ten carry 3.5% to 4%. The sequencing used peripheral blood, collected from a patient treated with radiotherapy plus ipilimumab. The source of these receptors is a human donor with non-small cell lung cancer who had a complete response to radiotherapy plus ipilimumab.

The CDR3 nucleotides read TGTGCCAGCGTAATAGCCAGACAGGGAACCTACACCTTC. Translated: CASVIARQGTYTF. The J gene is TRBJ1-2, the V gene TRBV6-6, with 7 bases fitting TRBD1. Trimming cost V 8 bases and J 10 bases; bases outside gene matches: 13. The CDR3 totals 13 residues. Germline values: CDR1 MNHNY, CDR2 SVGAGI (reference sequence).

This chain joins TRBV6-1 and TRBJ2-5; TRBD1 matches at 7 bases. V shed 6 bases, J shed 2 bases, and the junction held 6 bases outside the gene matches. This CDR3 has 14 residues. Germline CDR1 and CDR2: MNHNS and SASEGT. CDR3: CASRADRVQETQYF. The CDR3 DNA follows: TGTGCCAGCAGAGCAGACAGGGTACAAGAGACCCAGTACTTC.

The DNA for the CDR3 is TGTGCCAGCGGCAGGGGGCTCTTGGATCAGCCCCAGCATTTT. Residues: CASGRGLLDQPQHF. The genes are TRBV2 and TRBJ1-5, with 8 bases lining up with TRBD1. The trim removed 8 bases at V and 5 bases at J, leaving 8 bases unmatched. This CDR3 has 14 amino acids. Germline loops: CDR1 SNHLY, CDR2 FYNNEI.

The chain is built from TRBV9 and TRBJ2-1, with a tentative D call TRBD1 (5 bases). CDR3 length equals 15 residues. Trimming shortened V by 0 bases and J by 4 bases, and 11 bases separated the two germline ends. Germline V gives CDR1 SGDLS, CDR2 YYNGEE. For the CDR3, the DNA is TGTGCCAGCAGCGTAGCCCCGGACATTTACAATGAGCAGTTCTTC. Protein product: CASSVAPDIYNEQFF.

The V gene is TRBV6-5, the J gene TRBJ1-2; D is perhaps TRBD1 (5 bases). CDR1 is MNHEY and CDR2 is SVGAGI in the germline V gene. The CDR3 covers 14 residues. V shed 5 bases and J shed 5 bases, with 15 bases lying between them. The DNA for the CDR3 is TGTGCCAGCAGTGAAGTGGGGACTGCATATGGCTACACCTTC. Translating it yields CASSEVGTAYGYTF.

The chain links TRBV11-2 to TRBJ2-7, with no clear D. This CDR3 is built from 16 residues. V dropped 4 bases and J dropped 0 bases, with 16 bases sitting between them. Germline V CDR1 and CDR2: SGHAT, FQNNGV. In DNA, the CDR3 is TGTGCCAGCAGCTCCCCGCGCTTAACTGGCTCCTACGAGCAGTACTTC. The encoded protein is CASSSPRLTGSYEQYF. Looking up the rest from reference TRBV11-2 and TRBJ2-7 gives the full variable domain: EAGVAQSPRYKIIEKRQSVAFWCNPISGHATLYWYQQILGQGPKLLIQFQNNGVVDDSQLPKDRFSAERLKGVDSTLKIQPAKLEDSAVYLCASSSPRLTGSYEQYFGPGTRLTVT.

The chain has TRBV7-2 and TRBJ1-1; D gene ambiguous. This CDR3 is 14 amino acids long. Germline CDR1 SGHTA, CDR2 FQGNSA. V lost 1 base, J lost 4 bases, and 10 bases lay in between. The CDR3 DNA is TGTGCCAGCAGCTTAGGCGGCTCCTCCACTGAAGCTTTCTTT. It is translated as CASSLGGSSTEAFF.

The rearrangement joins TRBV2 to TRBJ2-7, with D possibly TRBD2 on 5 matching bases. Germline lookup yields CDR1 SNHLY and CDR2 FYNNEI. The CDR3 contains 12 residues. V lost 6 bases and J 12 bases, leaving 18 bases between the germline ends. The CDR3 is CASSPFGRTPYF. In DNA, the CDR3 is TGTGCCAGCAGCCCCTTCGGTCGGACTCCGTACTTC.

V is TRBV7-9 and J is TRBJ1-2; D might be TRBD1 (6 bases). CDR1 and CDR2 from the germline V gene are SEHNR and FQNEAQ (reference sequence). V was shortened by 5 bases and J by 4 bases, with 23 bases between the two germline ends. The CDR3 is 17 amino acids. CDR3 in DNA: TGTGCCAGCAGCCCAAACTACCCCAACAGGGTAGGCTATGGCTACACCTTC. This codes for CASSPNYPNRVGYGYTF. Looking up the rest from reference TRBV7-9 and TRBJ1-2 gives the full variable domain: DTGVSQNPRHKITKRGQNVTFRCDPISEHNRLYWYRQTLGQGPEFLTYFQNEAQLEKSRLLSDRFSAERPKGSFSTLEIQRTEQGDSAMYLCASSPNYPNRVGYGYTFGSGTRLTVV.

CDR3 amino acids: CASSPLALISSGANVLTF. The DNA for the CDR3 is TGTGCCAGCAGTCCACTAGCTCTCATAAGCTCTGGGGCCAACGTCCTGACTTTC. The rearrangement joins TRBV27 to TRBJ2-6; D might be TRBD2 (6 bases). V was pared by 5 bases and J by 0 bases, with 17 bases between. CDR3 length: 18 amino acids. The germline V gene has CDR1 MNHEY and CDR2 SMNVEV (reference sequence).

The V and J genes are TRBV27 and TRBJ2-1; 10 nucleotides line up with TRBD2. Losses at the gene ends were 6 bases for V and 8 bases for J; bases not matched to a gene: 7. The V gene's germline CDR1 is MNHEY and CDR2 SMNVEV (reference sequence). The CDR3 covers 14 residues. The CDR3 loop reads CASSSPGLAYEQFF. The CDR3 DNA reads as TGTGCCAGCAGCTCCCCGGGACTAGCGTATGAGCAGTTCTTC.

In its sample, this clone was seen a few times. CDR3 DNA sequence: TGTGCCATCAGTGAGGTCGCGTCTAGCGGGCGTAACACCGGGGAGCTGTTTTTT. Encoded protein: CAISEVASSGRNTGELFF. V gene TRBV10-3 combines with J gene TRBJ2-2; 8 nucleotides match TRBD2. This CDR3 has 18 amino acids. The trim removed 2 bases at V and 2 bases at J, leaving 10 bases unmatched. The germline CDR1 and CDR2 sequences are ENHRY and SYGVKD.

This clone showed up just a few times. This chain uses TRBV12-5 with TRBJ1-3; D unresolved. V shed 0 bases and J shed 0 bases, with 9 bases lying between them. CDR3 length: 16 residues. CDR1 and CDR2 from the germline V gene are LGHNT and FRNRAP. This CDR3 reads CASGLVQSLSGNTIYF. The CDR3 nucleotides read TGTGCTAGTGGTTTGGTACAGTCACTCTCTGGAAACACCATATATTTT.

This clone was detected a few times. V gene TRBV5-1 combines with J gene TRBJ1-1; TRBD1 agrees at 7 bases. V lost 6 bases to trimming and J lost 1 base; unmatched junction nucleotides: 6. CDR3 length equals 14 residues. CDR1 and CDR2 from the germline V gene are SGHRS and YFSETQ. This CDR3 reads CASKPGTANTEAFF. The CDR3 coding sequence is TGCGCCAGCAAGCCCGGGACAGCGAACACTGAAGCTTTCTTT. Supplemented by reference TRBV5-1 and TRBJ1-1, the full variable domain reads KAGVTQTPRYLIKTRGQQVTLSCSPISGHRSVSWYQQTPGQGLQFLFEYFSETQRNKGNFPGRFSGRQFSNSRSEMNVSTLELGDSALYLCASKPGTANTEAFFGQGTRLTVV.

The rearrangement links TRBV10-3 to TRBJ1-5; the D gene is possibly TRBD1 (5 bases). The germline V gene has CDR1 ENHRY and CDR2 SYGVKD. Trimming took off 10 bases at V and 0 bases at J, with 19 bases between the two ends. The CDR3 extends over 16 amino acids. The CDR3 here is CATYSGEGYSNQPQHF. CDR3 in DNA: TGTGCCACCTACTCGGGGGAGGGGTATAGCAATCAGCCCCAGCATTTT.

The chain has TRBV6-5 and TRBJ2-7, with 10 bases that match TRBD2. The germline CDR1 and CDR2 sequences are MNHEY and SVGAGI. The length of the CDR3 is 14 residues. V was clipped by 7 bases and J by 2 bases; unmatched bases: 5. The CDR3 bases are TGTGCCAGCACAGCGGGGGGGCCCCCCTACGAGCAGTACTTC. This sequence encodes CASTAGGPPYEQYF.

CDR3 region: CAIGTEVSYEQYF. CDR3 DNA: TGTGCCATCGGGACAGAAGTCTCCTACGAGCAGTACTTC. The chain uses TRBV10-3 and TRBJ2-7, with 7 bases lining up with TRBD1. CDR1 ENHRY and CDR2 SYGVKD come from the germline V gene. CDR3 length equals 13 residues. Trimming at V came to 8 bases and at J to 0 bases, leaving 4 bases not matched to a gene.

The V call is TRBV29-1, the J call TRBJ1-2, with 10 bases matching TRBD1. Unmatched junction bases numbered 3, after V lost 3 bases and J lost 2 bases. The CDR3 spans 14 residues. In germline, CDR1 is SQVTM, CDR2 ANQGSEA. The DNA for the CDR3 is TGCAGCGTTGACGACAGGGGGCGCAACTATGGCTACACCTTC. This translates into CSVDDRGRNYGYTF.

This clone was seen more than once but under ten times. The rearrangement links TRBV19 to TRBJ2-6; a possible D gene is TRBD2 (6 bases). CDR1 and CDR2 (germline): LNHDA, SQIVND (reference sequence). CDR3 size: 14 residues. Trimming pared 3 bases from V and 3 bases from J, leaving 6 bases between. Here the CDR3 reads CASSMGGGANVLTF. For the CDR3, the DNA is TGTGCCAGTAGTATGGGGGGTGGGGCCAACGTCCTGACTTTC.

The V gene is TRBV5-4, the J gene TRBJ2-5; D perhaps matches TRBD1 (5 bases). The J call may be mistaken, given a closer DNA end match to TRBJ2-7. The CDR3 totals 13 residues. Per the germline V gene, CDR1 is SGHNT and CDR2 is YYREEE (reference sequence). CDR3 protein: CASSLAGFHEQYF. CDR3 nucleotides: TGTGCCAGCAGCTTGGCAGGGTTCCACGAGCAGTACTTC.

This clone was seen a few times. CDR3 region: CASSRGQGLDQPQHF. The CDR3, as DNA: TGCGCCAGCAGCCGGGGACAGGGCTTGGATCAGCCCCAGCATTTT. V is TRBV4-1 and J is TRBJ1-5, with TRBD1 matching over 9 bases. Trimming at V came to 4 bases and at J to 5 bases, leaving 6 bases not matched to a gene. The CDR3 sequence is 15 residues long. In germline, CDR1 is MGHRA, CDR2 YSYEKL.

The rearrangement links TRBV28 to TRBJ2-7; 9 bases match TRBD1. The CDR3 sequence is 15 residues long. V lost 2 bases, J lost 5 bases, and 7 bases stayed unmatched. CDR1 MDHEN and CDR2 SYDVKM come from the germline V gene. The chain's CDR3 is CASSLGTGLKNEQYF. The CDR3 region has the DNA TGTGCCAGCAGTTTAGGGACAGGGTTGAAGAACGAGCAGTACTTC. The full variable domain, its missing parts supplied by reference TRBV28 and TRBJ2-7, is DVKVTQSSRYLVKRTGEKVFLECVQDMDHENMFWYRQDPGLGLRLIYFSYDVKMKEKGDIPEGYSVSREKKERFSLILESASTNQTSMYLCASSLGTGLKNEQYFGPGTRLTVT.

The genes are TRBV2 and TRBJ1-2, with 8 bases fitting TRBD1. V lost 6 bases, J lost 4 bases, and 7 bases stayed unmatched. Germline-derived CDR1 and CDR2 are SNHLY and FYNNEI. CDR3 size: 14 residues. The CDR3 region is CASSATGTGYGYTF. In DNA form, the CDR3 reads TGTGCCAGCAGCGCTACCGGGACAGGCTATGGCTACACCTTC.

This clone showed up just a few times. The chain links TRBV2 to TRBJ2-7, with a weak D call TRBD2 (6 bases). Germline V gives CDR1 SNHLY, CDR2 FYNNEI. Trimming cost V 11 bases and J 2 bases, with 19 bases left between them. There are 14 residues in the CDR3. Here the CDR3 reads CASGGSLGTYEQYF. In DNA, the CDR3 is TGTGCCTCAGGAGGGAGTTTAGGGACCTACGAGCAGTACTTC.

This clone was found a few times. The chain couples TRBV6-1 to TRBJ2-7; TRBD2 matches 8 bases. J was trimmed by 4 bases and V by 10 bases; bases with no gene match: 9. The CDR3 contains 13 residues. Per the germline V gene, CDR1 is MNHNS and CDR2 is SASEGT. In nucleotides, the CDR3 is TGTGCCAACTCACTAGCGGACGATTACGAGCAGTACTTC. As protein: CANSLADDYEQYF.

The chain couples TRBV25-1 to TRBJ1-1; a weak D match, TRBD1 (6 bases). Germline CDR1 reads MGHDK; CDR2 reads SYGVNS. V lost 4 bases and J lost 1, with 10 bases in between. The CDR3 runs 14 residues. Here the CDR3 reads CASSAPGQNTEAFF. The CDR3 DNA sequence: TGTGCCAGCAGTGCCCCGGGACAGAACACTGAAGCTTTCTTT.

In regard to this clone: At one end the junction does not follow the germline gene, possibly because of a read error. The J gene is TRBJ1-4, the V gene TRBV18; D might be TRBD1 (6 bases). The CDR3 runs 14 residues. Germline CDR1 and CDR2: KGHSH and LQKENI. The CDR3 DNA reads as TGTGCCAGCTCACCAGACAGGACTAGTGAAAAACTGTTTTTT. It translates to CASSPDRTSEKLFF.

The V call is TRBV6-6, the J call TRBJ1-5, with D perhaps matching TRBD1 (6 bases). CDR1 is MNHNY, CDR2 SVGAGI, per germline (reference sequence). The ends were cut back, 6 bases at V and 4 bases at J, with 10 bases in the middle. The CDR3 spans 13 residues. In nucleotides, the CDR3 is TGTGCCAGCAGCACCGGACAGAATCAGCCCCAGCATTTT. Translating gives CASSTGQNQPQHF.